This T cell receptor (beta chain) derives from a study of blood T cell repertoires in COVID-19. Looking at the study overall: Donors in the United States, Italy and Spain gave samples during acute or convalescent COVID-19. Sources were T cells, B-cell-depleted T cells, or PBMCs; the material itself was cDNA or gDNA.

The protocol was immunoSEQ multiplex PCR, while the TCRdb copy is restricted to in-frame clones and leaves out a portion. The table has about 180,000 clones, 81% seen once. Between the trimmed V and J ends, which lost 4 bases and 2 bases, there was a span of 13 bases. This CDR3 spans 14 amino acids. Germline V CDR1 and CDR2: SGHNT, YYREEE (reference sequence). The sequencing input was PBMCs or T cells enriched from blood (not recorded which). The rearrangement uses TRBV5-4 and TRBJ2-7; possibly TRBD1 for D (8 bases). The clonotype comes from a woman aged 40 to 55 with acute COVID-19. CDR3 nucleotides: TGTGCCAGCAGCCTCACAGGGGGGGCCTACGAGCAGTACTTC. The encoded protein is CASSLTGGAYEQYF.